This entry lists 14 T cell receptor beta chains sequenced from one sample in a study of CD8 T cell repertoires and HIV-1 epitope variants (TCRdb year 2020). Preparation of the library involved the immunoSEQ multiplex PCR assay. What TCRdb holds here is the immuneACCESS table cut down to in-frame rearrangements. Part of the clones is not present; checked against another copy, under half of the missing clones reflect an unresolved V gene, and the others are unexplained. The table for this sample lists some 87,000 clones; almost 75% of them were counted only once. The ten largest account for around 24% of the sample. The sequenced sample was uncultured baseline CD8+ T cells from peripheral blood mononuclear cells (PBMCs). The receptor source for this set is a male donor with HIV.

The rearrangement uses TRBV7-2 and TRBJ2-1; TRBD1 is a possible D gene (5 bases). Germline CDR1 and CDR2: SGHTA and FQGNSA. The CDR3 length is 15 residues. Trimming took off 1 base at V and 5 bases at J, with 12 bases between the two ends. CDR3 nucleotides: TGTGCCAGCAGCTTAGAGGGGCGAGCCAACAATGAGCAGTTCTTC. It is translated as CASSLEGRANNEQFF. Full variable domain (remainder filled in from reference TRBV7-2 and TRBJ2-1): GAGVSQSPSNKVTEKGKDVELRCDPISGHTALYWYRQSLGQGLEFLIYFQGNSAPDKSGLPSDRFSAERTGGSVSTLTIQRTQQEDSAVYLCASSLEGRANNEQFFGPGTRLTVL.

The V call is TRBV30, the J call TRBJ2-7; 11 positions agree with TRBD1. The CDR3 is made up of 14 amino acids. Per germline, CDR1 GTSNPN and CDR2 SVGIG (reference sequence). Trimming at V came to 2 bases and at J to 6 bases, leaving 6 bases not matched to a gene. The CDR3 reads CAWSTRTGGGEQYF. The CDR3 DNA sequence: TGTGCCTGGAGTACAAGGACAGGGGGCGGCGAGCAGTACTTC.

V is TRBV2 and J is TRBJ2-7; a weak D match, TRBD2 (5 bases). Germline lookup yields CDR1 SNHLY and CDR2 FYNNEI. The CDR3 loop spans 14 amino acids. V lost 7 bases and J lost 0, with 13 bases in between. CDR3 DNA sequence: TGTGCCAGCATCGGGATGGGTCTCTCCTACGAGCAGTACTTC. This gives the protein CASIGMGLSYEQYF.

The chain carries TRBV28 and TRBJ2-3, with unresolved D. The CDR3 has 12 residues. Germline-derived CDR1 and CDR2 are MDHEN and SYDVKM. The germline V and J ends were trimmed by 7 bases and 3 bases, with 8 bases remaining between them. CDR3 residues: CASKIGTDTQYF. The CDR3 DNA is TGTGCCAGCAAAATAGGGACAGATACGCAGTATTTT.

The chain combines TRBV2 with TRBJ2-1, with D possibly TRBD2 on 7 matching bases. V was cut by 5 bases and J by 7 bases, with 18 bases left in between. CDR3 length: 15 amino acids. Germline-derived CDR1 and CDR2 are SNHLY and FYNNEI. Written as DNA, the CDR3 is TGTGCCAGCAGTAGGACTAGGGGGGGAGATAATGAGCAGTTCTTC. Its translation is CASSRTRGGDNEQFF.

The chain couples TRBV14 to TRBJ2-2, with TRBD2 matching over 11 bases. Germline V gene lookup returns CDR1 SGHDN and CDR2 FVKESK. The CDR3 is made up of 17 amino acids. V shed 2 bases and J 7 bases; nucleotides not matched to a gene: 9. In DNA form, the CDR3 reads TGTGCCAGCAGCCAACTTAGACTAGCGGGGATCCTCGGGGAGCTGTTTTTT. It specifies CASSQLRLAGILGELFF. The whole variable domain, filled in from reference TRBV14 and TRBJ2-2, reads EAGVTQFPSHSVIEKGQTVTLRCDPISGHDNLYWYRRVMGKEIKFLLHFVKESKQDESGMPNNRFLAERTGGTYSTLKVQPAELEDSGVYFCASSQLRLAGILGELFFGEGSRLTVL.

The CDR3: CASSLYGGTSGRSSYNEQFF. The CDR3, as DNA: TGCGCCAGCAGCTTGTATGGGGGAACTAGCGGGAGGTCCTCCTACAATGAGCAGTTCTTC. The chain has TRBV5-1 and TRBJ2-1, with 12 bases fitting TRBD2. CDR1 and CDR2 (germline): SGHRS, YFSETQ. V shed 1 base, J shed 0 bases, and the junction held 11 bases outside the gene matches. The CDR3 is 20 amino acids.

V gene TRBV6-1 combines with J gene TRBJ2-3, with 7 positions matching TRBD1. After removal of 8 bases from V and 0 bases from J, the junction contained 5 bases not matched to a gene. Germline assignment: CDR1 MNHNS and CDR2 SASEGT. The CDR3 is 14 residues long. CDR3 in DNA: TGTGCCAGCCGACAGGGAATGAGCACAGATACGCAGTATTTT. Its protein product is CASRQGMSTDTQYF.

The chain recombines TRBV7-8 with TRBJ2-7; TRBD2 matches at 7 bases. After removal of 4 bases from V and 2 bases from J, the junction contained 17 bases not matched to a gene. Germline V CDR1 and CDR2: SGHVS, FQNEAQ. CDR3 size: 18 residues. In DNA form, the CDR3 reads TGTGCCAGCAGCTCGCAATCTAGCGGCCCCACGCGGGCCTACGAGCAGTACTTC. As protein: CASSSQSSGPTRAYEQYF.

The CDR3 bases are TGTGCCAGCAGGGGACAGGGGCGAACCTACGAGCAGTACTTC. It specifies CASRGQGRTYEQYF. This chain joins TRBV6-6 and TRBJ2-7; 10 bases align to TRBD1. V was pared by 6 bases and J by 2 bases, with 4 bases of the junction left unmatched. Germline CDR1 and CDR2: MNHNY and SVGAGI (reference sequence). This CDR3 region has 14 residues.

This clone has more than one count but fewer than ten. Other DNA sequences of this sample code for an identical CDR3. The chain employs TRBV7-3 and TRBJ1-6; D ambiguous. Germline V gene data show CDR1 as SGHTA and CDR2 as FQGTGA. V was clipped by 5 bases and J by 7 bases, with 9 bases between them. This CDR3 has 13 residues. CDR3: CASSLGQNSPLHF. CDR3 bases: TGTGCCAGCAGCCTGGGCCAAAATTCACCCCTCCACTTT. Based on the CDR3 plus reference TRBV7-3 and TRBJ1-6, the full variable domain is GAGVSQTPSNKVTEKGKYVELRCDPISGHTALYWYRQSLGQGPEFLIYFQGTGAADDSGLPNDRFFAVRPEGSVSTLKIQRTERGDSAVYLCASSLGQNSPLHFGNGTRLTVT.

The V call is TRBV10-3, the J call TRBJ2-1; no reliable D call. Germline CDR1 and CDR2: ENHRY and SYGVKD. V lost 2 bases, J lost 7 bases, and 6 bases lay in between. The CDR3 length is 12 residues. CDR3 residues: CAISEVRNEQFF. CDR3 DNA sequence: TGTGCCATCAGTGAGGTCCGTAATGAGCAGTTCTTC.

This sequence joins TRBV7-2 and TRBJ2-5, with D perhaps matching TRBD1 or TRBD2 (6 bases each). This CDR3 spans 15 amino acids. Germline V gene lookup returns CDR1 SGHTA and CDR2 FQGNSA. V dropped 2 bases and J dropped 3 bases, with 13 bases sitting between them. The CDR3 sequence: CASSLRGYREETQYF. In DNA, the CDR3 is TGTGCCAGCAGCTTACGGGGGTACAGGGAAGAGACCCAGTACTTC.

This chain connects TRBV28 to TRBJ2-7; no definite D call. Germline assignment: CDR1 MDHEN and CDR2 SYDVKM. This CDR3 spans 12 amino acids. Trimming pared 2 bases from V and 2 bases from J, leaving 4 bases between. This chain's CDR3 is CASSLLAYEQYF. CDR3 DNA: TGTGCCAGCAGTTTACTCGCCTACGAGCAGTACTTC.